Presented here are 12 T cell receptor beta chains from one specimen sequenced in a study of blood T cell repertoires in COVID-19 (dated by TCRdb to 2020 to 2021). Library prep was done by the immunoSEQ multiplex PCR assay. The table comes from immuneACCESS by way of TCRdb, which keeps in-frame sequences with V and J called. Part of the clones is missing from these tables; in studies checked, under half for an unresolved V gene and the rest for unknown reasons. This sample holds 90,000 to 120,000 clones; about four fifths were observed only once. Together, the top ten hold roughly 29% of the sample. The sample taken for sequencing was peripheral blood. The receptor set was obtained from a man in his 60s with acute or convalescent COVID-19.

This clone was recorded only once. This chain uses TRBV7-8 with TRBJ2-4, with TRBD1 matching over 8 bases. CDR1 and CDR2 (germline): SGHVS, FQNEAQ. CDR3 length: 13 amino acids. V was clipped by 3 bases and J by 6 bases; unmatched bases: 1. The CDR3 DNA sequence: TGTGCCAGCAGCTTCGACAGGGGAAACATTCAGTACTTC. It specifies CASSFDRGNIQYF.

V and J are TRBV2 and TRBJ1-5, with D hard to call. Germline V gives CDR1 SNHLY, CDR2 FYNNEI. The ends were cut back, 5 bases at V and 12 bases at J, with 20 bases in the middle. The length of the CDR3 is 14 residues. CDR3 in amino acids: CASSPARQGRRQHF. The CDR3 nucleotides read TGTGCCAGCAGTCCAGCCCGGCAAGGGAGGCGCCAGCATTTT. The variable domain in full, with the rest retrieved from reference TRBV2 and TRBJ1-5, is EPEVTQTPSHQVTQMGQEVILRCVPISNHLYFYWYRQILGQKVEFLVSFYNNEISEKSEIFDDQFSVERPDGSNFTLKIRSTKLEDSAMYFCASSPARQGRRQHFGDGTRLSIL.

Points on this clone: One end of the junction varies from germline; a read error may be responsible. The chain combines TRBV7-7 with TRBJ2-5; a weak D match, TRBD1 (5 bases). The CDR3 has 15 amino acids. In germline, CDR1 is SSHAT, CDR2 FNYEAQ (reference sequence). DNA for the CDR3: TGTGCTAGCAGCACCGGGCCCACAGGACAAGAGACCCAGTACTTC. It encodes CASSTGPTGQETQYF.

V usage is TRBV11-3 and J usage is TRBJ2-1; 15 bases are shared with TRBD2. J was trimmed by 7 bases and V by 0 bases; bases with no gene match: 13. The germline gives CDR1 SGHNT, CDR2 YENEEA. The CDR3 has 20 residues. This CDR3 reads CASSLEYAGLAGGPDNEQFF. CDR3 nucleotide sequence: TGTGCCAGCAGCTTAGAATACGCGGGACTAGCGGGAGGACCCGATAATGAGCAGTTCTTC.

The chain links TRBV7-9 to TRBJ1-4; 10 bases align to TRBD1. V lost 5 bases and J lost 8; bases outside the gene matches: 17. Germline CDR1 SEHNR, CDR2 FQNEAQ (reference sequence). The CDR3 spans 18 residues. CDR3 coding DNA: TGTGCCAGCAGCCCCGAGGGACAGGGGTTCTCACTATGGGAAAAACTGTTTTTT. Translating gives CASSPEGQGFSLWEKLFF.

The V call is TRBV6-5, the J call TRBJ2-7; no definite D call. The germline CDR1 and CDR2 sequences are MNHEY and SVGAGI. Trimming took 7 bases from V and 3 from J, leaving 10 bases between them. The CDR3 contains 12 residues. The DNA for the CDR3 is TGTGCCAGCAACGTCAGAAGCTACGAGCAGTACTTC. Translating gives CASNVRSYEQYF.

This rearrangement joins TRBV24-1 to TRBJ1-5, with 8 nucleotides matching TRBD1. The CDR3 contains 14 residues. CDR1 KGHDR and CDR2 SFDVKD come from the germline V gene. Germline trimming cut 4 bases from V and 5 bases from J; bases unmatched to any gene: 3. As DNA, the CDR3 is TGTGCCACCAGTGACCCGACAGGGGATCAGCCCCAGCATTTT. It translates to CATSDPTGDQPQHF.

The CDR3, as DNA: TGTGCCAGTAGTGACCCGGGACAGGGGTCCTACGAGCAGTACTTC. Translating it yields CASSDPGQGSYEQYF. The V gene is TRBV19, the J gene TRBJ2-7; 10 bases are a match to TRBD1. The V segment lost 5 bases and the J segment 1 base; nucleotides outside the gene matches: 5. The CDR3 has 15 residues. CDR1 is LNHDA, CDR2 SQIVND, per germline (reference sequence).

The chain links TRBV18 to TRBJ2-3, with D tentatively TRBD2 (6 bases). CDR1 and CDR2 from the germline V gene are KGHSH and LQKENI. Between the trimmed V and J ends, which lost 0 bases and 8 bases, there was a span of 6 bases. CDR3 length equals 12 residues. This CDR3 reads CASSPPGGTQYF. Here the CDR3 DNA reads TGTGCCAGCTCACCACCGGGGGGTACGCAGTATTTT.

The rearrangement links TRBV7-8 to TRBJ2-1, with D perhaps matching TRBD1 (5 bases). Trimming stripped 0 bases from V and 6 bases from J, with 9 bases between. The CDR3 runs 14 residues. The V gene's germline CDR1 is SGHVS and CDR2 FQNEAQ. CDR3 nucleotides: TGTGCCAGCAGCTTAGCAACAGGCAGCAATGAGCAGTTCTTC. Translated: CASSLATGSNEQFF.

This clone has more than one count but fewer than ten. This chain links TRBV29-1 with TRBJ2-2; TRBD2 agrees at 8 bases. Germline-derived CDR1 and CDR2 are SQVTM and ANQGSEA. The CDR3 sequence is 15 residues long. J lost 5 bases, V lost 6 bases, and 11 bases had no gene match. This CDR3 reads CSVATLAGRTGELFF. DNA for the CDR3: TGCAGCGTAGCCACTTTAGCGGGAAGGACCGGGGAGCTGTTTTTT.

The V gene is TRBV5-1, the J gene TRBJ2-1, with a possible D match to TRBD1 (5 bases). Trimming left V 0 bases short and J 10 bases short, with 8 bases between. From germline, CDR1 is SGHRS and CDR2 YFSETQ. The CDR3 is 12 residues long. The CDR3 is CASSLASGEQFF. In nucleotides, the CDR3 is TGCGCCAGCAGCTTGGCGTCAGGGGAGCAGTTCTTC.